The T cell receptor beta chain under discussion was sequenced for a study of blood T cell repertoires in COVID-19. The wider study: The United States, Italy and Spain supplied acute and convalescent COVID-19 samples. T cells, B-cell-depleted T cells, or PBMCs supplied cDNA or gDNA.

Germline CDR1 reads ENHRY; CDR2 reads SYGVKD. The CDR3 loop spans 15 amino acids. The V gene end was trimmed by 4 bases and the J gene end by 1 base; junction bases not matched to a gene: 5. This table comes from immunoSEQ multiplex PCR, and its TCRdb copy is limited to in-frame clones, with some not included. Here the sample spans 100,000 to 120,000 clones, 84% being singletons. The sample taken for sequencing was peripheral blood. The source is a woman aged 40-49 years with acute or convalescent COVID-19. J is TRBJ2-7 and V is TRBV10-3; TRBD1 aligns across 9 bases. CDR3 in DNA: TGTGCCATCAGTGGGGGACAGGGAGTATCCTACGAGCAGTACTTC. The encoded protein is CAISGGQGVSYEQYF.